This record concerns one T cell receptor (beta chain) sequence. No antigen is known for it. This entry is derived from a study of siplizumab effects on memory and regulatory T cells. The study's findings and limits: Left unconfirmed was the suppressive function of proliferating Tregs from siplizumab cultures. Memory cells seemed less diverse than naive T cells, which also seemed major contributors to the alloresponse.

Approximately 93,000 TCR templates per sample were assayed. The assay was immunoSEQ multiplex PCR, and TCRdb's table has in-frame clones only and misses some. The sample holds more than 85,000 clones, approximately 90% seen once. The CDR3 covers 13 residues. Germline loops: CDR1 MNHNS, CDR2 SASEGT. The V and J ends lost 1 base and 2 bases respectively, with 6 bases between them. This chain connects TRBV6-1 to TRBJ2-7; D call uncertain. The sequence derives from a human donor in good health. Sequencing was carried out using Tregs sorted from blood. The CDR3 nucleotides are TGTGCCAGCAGTGAAGGGCTGCCCTACGAGCAGTACTTC. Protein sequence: CASSEGLPYEQYF.